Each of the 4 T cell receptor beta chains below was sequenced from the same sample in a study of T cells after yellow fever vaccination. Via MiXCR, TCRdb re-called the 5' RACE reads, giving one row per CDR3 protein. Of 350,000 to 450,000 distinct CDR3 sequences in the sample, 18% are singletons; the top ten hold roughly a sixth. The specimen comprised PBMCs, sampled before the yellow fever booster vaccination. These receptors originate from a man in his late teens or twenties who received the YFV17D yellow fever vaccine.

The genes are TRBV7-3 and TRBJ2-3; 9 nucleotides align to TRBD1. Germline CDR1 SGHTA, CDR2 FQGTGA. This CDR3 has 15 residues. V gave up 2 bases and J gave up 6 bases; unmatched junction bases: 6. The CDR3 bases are TGTGCCAGCAGCTTAGGACAGGGGATTCTTGATACGCAGTATTTT. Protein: CASSLGQGILDTQYF.

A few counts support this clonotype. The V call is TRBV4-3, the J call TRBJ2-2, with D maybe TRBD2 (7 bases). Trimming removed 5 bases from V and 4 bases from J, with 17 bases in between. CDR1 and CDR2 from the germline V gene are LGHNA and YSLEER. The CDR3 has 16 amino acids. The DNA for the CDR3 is TGCGCCAGCAGCTGGGAGGGGGGCGCAACCACCGGGGAGCTGTTTTTT. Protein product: CASSWEGGATTGELFF.

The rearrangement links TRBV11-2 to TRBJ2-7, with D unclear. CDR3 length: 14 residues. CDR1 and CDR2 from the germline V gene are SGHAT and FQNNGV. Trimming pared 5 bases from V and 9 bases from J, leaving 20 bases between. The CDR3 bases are TGTGCCAGCAGCCCGCGGCGCATCCTCTCCGTGCAGTACTTC. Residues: CASSPRRILSVQYF.

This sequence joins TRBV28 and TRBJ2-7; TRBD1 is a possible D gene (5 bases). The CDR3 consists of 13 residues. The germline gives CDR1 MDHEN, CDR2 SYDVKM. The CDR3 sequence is CASSLVQGYEHYV. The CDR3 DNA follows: TGTGCCAGCAGTTTAGTCCAGGGCTACGAGCATTACGTC.